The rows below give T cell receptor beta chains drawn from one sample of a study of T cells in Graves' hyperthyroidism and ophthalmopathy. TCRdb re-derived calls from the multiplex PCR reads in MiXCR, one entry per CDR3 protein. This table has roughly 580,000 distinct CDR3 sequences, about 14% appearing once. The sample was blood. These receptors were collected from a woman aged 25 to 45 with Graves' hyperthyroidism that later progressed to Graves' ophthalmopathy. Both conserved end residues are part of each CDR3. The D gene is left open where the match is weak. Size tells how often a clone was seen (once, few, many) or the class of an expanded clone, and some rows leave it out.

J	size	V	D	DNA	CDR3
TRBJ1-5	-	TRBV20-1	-	TGCAGTGCTAGAGATTGGGGCGGTAACAATCAGCCCCAGCATTTT	CSARDWGGNNQPQHF
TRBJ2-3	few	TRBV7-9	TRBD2	TGTGCCAGCAGCGCAACTTTACTAGCGGGAGGGCCACGTCGCACAGATACGCAGTATTTT	CASSATLLAGGPRRTDTQYF
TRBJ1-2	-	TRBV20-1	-	TGCAGTGCTAGCGAGGGGTACTATGGCTACACCTTC	CSASEGYYGYTF
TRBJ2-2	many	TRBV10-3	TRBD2	TGTGCCATCAGTGAGCCCAGCGGGAGCGAAAACACCGGGGAGCTGTTTTTT	CAISEPSGSENTGELFF
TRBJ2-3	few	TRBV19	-	TGTGCCAGTAGTATAGGGCCCTTATCGGCAGATACGCAGTATTTT	CASSIGPLSADTQYF
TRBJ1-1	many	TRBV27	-	TGTGCCAGCAGTCCGCTTACGGGGGTGACCAACACTGAAGCTTTCTTT	CASSPLTGVTNTEAFF
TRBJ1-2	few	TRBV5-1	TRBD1	TGCGCCAGCAGCCTTGACAGGGTCGAGGTCTATGGCTACACCTTC	CASSLDRVEVYGYTF
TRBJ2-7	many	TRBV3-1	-	TGTGCCAGCAGCGGGCGGACAGCCAACTTTTCCTACGAGCAGTACTTC	CASSGRTANFSYEQYF
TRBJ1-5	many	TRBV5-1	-	TGCGCCAGCAGCTTGGAGGGCAGGGATAGCAATCAGCCCCAGCATTTT	CASSLEGRDSNQPQHF
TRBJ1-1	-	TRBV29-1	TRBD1	TGCAGCGTTGTGGGACAGAAGAACACTGAAGCTTTCTTT	CSVVGQKNTEAFF
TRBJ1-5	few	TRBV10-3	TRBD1	TGTGCCATCAGTGGGGAGACAGGGGGTAGTCAGCCCCAGCATTTT	CAISGETGGSQPQHF
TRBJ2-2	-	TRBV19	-	TGTGCCAGTAACGGGGCCGGGGAGCTGTTTTTT	CASNGAGELFF
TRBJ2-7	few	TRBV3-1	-	TGTGCCAGCAGCCGGGTACTTGGTGAGGGGAGCTCCTACGAGCAGTACTTC	CASSRVLGEGSSYEQYF
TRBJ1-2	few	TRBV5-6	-	TGTGCCAGCAGCCTGACTGGCTGGGAGGGCTACACCTTC	CASSLTGWEGYTF
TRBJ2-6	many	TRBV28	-	TGTGCCAGCAGTTTGGGGGGAACTGGGGCCAACGTCCTGACTTTC	CASSLGGTGANVLTF
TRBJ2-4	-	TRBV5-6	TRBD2	TGTGCCAGCACTACTGGACTAGGGGCGCCTCAGTACTTC	CASTTGLGAPQYF
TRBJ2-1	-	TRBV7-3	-	TGTGCCAGCAGCCCATCACTAGCCCTCTCCTACAATGAGCAGTTCTTC	CASSPSLALSYNEQFF
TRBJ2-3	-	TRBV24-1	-	TGTGCCACCAGTGATTCTCCAGGGCCCCGAATCACAGATACGCAGTATTTT	CATSDSPGPRITDTQYF
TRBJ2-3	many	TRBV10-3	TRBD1	TGTGCCATCAGGGACAGGGAACCAGATACGCAGTATTTT	CAIRDREPDTQYF
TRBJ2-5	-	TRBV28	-	TGTGCCAGCAGTCCGCCCGGGGAAAGCCAAGAGACCCAGTACTTC	CASSPPGESQETQYF
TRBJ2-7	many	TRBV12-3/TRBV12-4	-	TGTGCCAGCAGTCTAGGGCCAGGGCCAGCGCTACAGCAGTACTTC	CASSLGPGPALQQYF
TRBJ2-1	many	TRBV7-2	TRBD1	TGTGCCAGCAGCTTAGCGGGACAGGGGAATTACAATGAGCAGTTCTTC	CASSLAGQGNYNEQFF